This TCR beta chain is drawn from a study of blood T cells in healthy people across ages. PCR was performed a second time for about 7 to 11 cycles using a sample-barcoded 5' primer and a J-beta primer mix. TCRdb re-called the 5' RACE reads with MiXCR, one entry per CDR3 protein. Of hundreds of thousands of distinct CDR3 sequences in the sample, 56% were seen once. Trimming pared 3 bases from V and 4 bases from J, leaving 10 bases between. CDR1 and CDR2 (germline): LGHNA, YSLEER. CDR3 length equals 14 residues. The chain joins TRBV4-3 to TRBJ1-5; a weak D match, TRBD1 (6 bases). This sequence originates from a man aged 40-49 years in good health. Material: blood. CDR3 loop: CASSQGGANQPQHF. CDR3 nucleotide sequence: TGCGCCAGCAGCCAGGGGGGGGCTAATCAGCCCCAGCATTTT.